Each of the 16 T cell receptor beta chains below was sequenced from the same sample in a study of CXCR3-negative and CXCR3-positive naive CD8 T cells. Points from the study as a whole: CXCR3-positive naive cells had TRB CDR3s that were more hydrophobic than CXCR3-negative naive cells had.

No antigen has been assigned to these receptors. TRB cDNA was prepared as libraries by UMI-labeled 5' RACE. TCRdb reanalyzed the 5' RACE reads and collapses them to one entry per CDR3 protein, without DNA. The record lists under 60,000 distinct CDR3 sequences, of which the ten most abundant hold approximately 0.56%. The source material was naive CXCR3+ CD8+ T cells from blood. The subset: CD45RO-CCR7+CD27+CD95- naive CD8+ T cells expressing CXCR3 (TNR3+). These receptors were obtained from a human donor in good health. Some clones in this sample may be carry-over from other donors' samples.

The chain has TRBV2 and TRBJ2-7; with no DNA, the TCRdb D assignment of TRBD1 cannot be verified. Germline lookup yields CDR1 SNHLY and CDR2 FYNNEI. CDR3 length: 12 amino acids. The CDR3 region is CASSQGTDEQYF.

This CDR3 is CSVRRSGELFF. V gene TRBV29-1 combines with J gene TRBJ2-2. The V gene's germline CDR1 is SQVTM and CDR2 ANQGSEA. There are 11 residues in the CDR3.

The rearrangement uses TRBV7-7 and TRBJ1-6. CDR3 length: 13 residues. Germline V lookup: CDR1 SSHAT, CDR2 FNYEAQ (reference sequence). The CDR3: CASSLSRNSPLHF.

The rearrangement joins TRBV6-2 or TRBV6-3 to TRBJ1-6; without DNA, the TCRdb call of TRBD1 cannot be checked. The CDR3 is 16 residues long. Germline CDR1 reads MNHEY; CDR2 reads SVGEGT. The CDR3 loop reads CASGRVDSSYNSPLHF.

V and J are TRBV7-3 and TRBJ2-5; TCRdb lists TRBD1, though no DNA is available to test this call. This CDR3 is built from 16 residues. Germline lookup yields CDR1 SGHTA and CDR2 FQGTGA. CDR3 loop: CASSIGTGGSQETQYF. The full variable domain, in which reference TRBV7-3 and TRBJ2-5 provide the parts outside the CDR3, is GAGVSQTPSNKVTEKGKYVELRCDPISGHTALYWYRQSLGQGPEFLIYFQGTGAADDSGLPNDRFFAVRPEGSVSTLKIQRTERGDSAVYLCASSIGTGGSQETQYFGPGTRLLVL.

The rearrangement links TRBV29-1 to TRBJ2-2; TCRdb proposes TRBD1, but this gene call is untestable without DNA. CDR3 length: 11 residues. Germline CDR1 and CDR2: SQVTM and ANQGSEA. The CDR3 loop reads CSATGSGELFF.

The CDR3 is CASSVGQGISQPQHF. The rearrangement links TRBV9 to TRBJ1-5; the D gene TCRdb calls, TRBD1, cannot be checked with no DNA. This CDR3 has 15 residues. The germline gives CDR1 SGDLS, CDR2 YYNGEE.

This CDR3 is CASSAPPGQGNFTDTQYF. V usage is TRBV7-3 and J usage is TRBJ2-3; TCRdb picks TRBD1, but there is no DNA to check that call. Germline CDR1 and CDR2: SGHTA and FQGTGA. The CDR3 is 18 residues long.

J is TRBJ2-6 and V is TRBV19. Germline V lookup: CDR1 LNHDA, CDR2 SQIVND (reference sequence). The length of the CDR3 is 17 residues. CDR3 residues: CASSIGLGNSGANVLTF. Full variable domain (outside the CDR3, taken from reference TRBV19 and TRBJ2-6): DGGITQSPKYLFRKEGQNVTLSCEQNLNHDAMYWYRQDPGQGLRLIYYSQIVNDFQKGDIAEGYSVSREKKESFPLTVTSAQKNPTAFYLCASSIGLGNSGANVLTFGAGSRLTVL.

This sequence joins TRBV19 and TRBJ1-1; lacking DNA, the TRBD1 call made by TCRdb goes unchecked. The V gene's germline CDR1 is LNHDA and CDR2 SQIVND (reference sequence). The CDR3 consists of 13 residues. The CDR3 sequence is CASNRGGNTEAFF.

This rearrangement joins TRBV6-4 to TRBJ2-2; there is no DNA to check the TCRdb D call of TRBD1. Germline CDR1 and CDR2: MRHNA and SNTAGT. This CDR3 has 14 amino acids. CDR3 sequence: CASSPTGVTGELFF.

This chain joins TRBV12-3 or TRBV12-4 and TRBJ2-7; TCRdb's D call of TRBD1 is untestable without DNA. There are 12 residues in the CDR3. This CDR3 is CASGGAIYEQYF.

The genes are TRBV28 and TRBJ2-4; TCRdb gives TRBD1 as the D gene, but with no DNA this cannot be confirmed. The germline V gene has CDR1 MDHEN and CDR2 SYDVKM. The CDR3 spans 14 residues. CDR3 sequence reads: CASSWRQGKNIQYF.

This chain uses TRBV3-1 with TRBJ2-7; TCRdb lists TRBD1, though no DNA is available to test this call. Germline CDR1 and CDR2: LGHDT and YNNKEL (reference sequence). The CDR3 is 16 amino acids. The CDR3: CAGSPKAGTYNYEQYF.

The genes are TRBV7-8 and TRBJ2-1. This CDR3 contains 12 residues. In germline, CDR1 is SGHVS, CDR2 FQNEAQ. This CDR3 is CASSLVYNEQFF.

The CDR3 reads CASSYETGGSHNEQFF. The chain couples TRBV6-2 or TRBV6-3 to TRBJ2-1; the D gene TCRdb calls, TRBD1, cannot be checked with no DNA. Germline loops: CDR1 MNHEY, CDR2 SVGEGT. The CDR3 length is 16 residues.